Reported below is one T cell receptor beta chain. This sample was included in a study of human T cells and chemical hapten exposure. Study at large: Weekly diphenylcyclopropenone doses were given to patients' scalps across the approximately 24-week study. Per-sample TCR yields varied mainly from small pooled library volume differences.

TCRdb independently ran MiXCR on the RACE reads; one entry per CDR3 protein. Of some 340,000 distinct CDR3 sequences in the sample, 5.5% to 8% were seen once. The CDR3 is made up of 18 amino acids. Germline values: CDR1 SGHNT, CDR2 YYREEE (reference sequence). V gave up 4 bases and J gave up 2 bases, with 23 bases separating them. The time point was: patch test 1, 2 weeks after DPC sensitization. Noted treatment: therapeutic diphenylcyclopropenone sensitization with weekly scalp DPC. The sample in question was whole blood, obtained in connection with sensitization to the hapten diphenylcyclopropenone (DPC). The TCR was taken from a woman aged 18-29 years with alopecia areata. Some clones in this sample may be carry-over from other donors' samples. The V call is TRBV5-4, the J call TRBJ2-3; TRBD1 might be the D (6 bases). The CDR3: CASSVGAIGIPITDTQYF. In DNA form, the CDR3 reads TGTGCCAGCAGCGTGGGGGCTATTGGGATCCCGATCACAGATACGCAGTATTTT.